Shown below are 28 T cell receptor beta chains from a single sample sequenced in a study of blood T cells in healthy people across ages. The authors ran a second PCR of roughly 6 to 12 cycles using a sample-barcoded 5' primer and a J-beta primer mix. TCRdb fed the 5' RACE reads into MiXCR, producing one record per CDR3 protein. The sample includes about a million distinct CDR3 sequences, approximately 50% of them seen just once. Material: blood. The receptors derive from a woman aged 60-75 years in good health.

In its sample, this clonotype was seen a few times. The chain links TRBV4-1 to TRBJ2-1; 9 bases are shared with TRBD2. Germline trimming cut 4 bases from V and 3 bases from J; bases unmatched to any gene: 13. The CDR3 has 18 amino acids. From germline, CDR1 is MGHRA and CDR2 YSYEKL. CDR3 region: CASSRGGIAGAFYNEQFF. The CDR3 DNA follows: TGCGCCAGCAGCCGGGGAGGTATAGCGGGAGCCTTCTACAATGAGCAGTTCTTC.

This clonotype was recorded a few times. The J gene is TRBJ2-7, the V gene TRBV4-1; 12 bases fit TRBD1. The V and J ends lost 4 bases and 2 bases, in that order; junction bases with no gene match: 12. The CDR3 is 18 residues long. Germline V gene sequence: CDR1 MGHRA, CDR2 YSYEKL. The CDR3 DNA follows: TGCGCCAGCAGCCTAAGATTCGGGACAGGGGGCAACCCCTACGAGCAGTACTTC. Its protein product is CASSLRFGTGGNPYEQYF.

The chain uses TRBV6-5 and TRBJ2-2, with no clear D. Looked up from germline, CDR1 is MNHEY and CDR2 is SVGAGI. This CDR3 is built from 13 residues. V was trimmed by 6 bases and J by 5 bases, leaving 10 bases between them. The CDR3 reads CASRNGRTGELFF. For the CDR3, the DNA is TGTGCCAGCAGAAACGGACGGACCGGGGAGCTGTTTTTT.

The genes are TRBV28 and TRBJ1-2, with a weak D call TRBD1 (5 bases). Trimming took off 3 bases at V and 0 bases at J, with 14 bases between the two ends. The CDR3 covers 16 residues. Per the germline V gene, CDR1 is MDHEN and CDR2 is SYDVKM. As DNA, the CDR3 is TGTGCCAGCAGTTTCCGGGGCTCATTAACTAACTATGGCTACACCTTC. This translates into CASSFRGSLTNYGYTF.

This chain connects TRBV4-3 to TRBJ1-5; TRBD1 aligns across 10 bases. J was trimmed by 5 bases and V by 2 bases; bases with no gene match: 3. The CDR3 is 15 amino acids. CDR1 is LGHNA, CDR2 YSLEER, per germline. CDR3 loop: CASSQWDRGDQPQHF. As DNA, the CDR3 is TGCGCCAGCAGCCAATGGGACAGGGGTGATCAGCCCCAGCATTTT.

Only a few counts were recorded for this clonotype. This chain connects TRBV4-2 to TRBJ2-5, with 10 positions matching TRBD2. V was pared by 1 base and J by 0 bases, with 5 bases of the junction left unmatched. CDR1 and CDR2 (germline): LGHNA, YNFKEQ. This CDR3 contains 17 residues. The CDR3, as DNA: TGTGCCAGCAGCCAAGGGACTAGCGGTCAGTACCAAGAGACCCAGTACTTC. This translates into CASSQGTSGQYQETQYF.

The rearrangement joins TRBV28 to TRBJ2-7; D is unclear. Germline CDR1 MDHEN, CDR2 SYDVKM. The CDR3 contains 14 residues. V lost 7 bases and J lost 7, with 20 bases in between. The CDR3 sequence is CASIPSPSLGEQYF. In DNA, the CDR3 is TGTGCCAGCATTCCGTCCCCATCCTTAGGAGAGCAGTACTTC. Full variable domain (rest looked up from reference TRBV28 and TRBJ2-7): DVKVTQSSRYLVKRTGEKVFLECVQDMDHENMFWYRQDPGLGLRLIYFSYDVKMKEKGDIPEGYSVSREKKERFSLILESASTNQTSMYLCASIPSPSLGEQYFGPGTRLTVT.

This clonotype was counted between two and nine times. The chain uses TRBV14 and TRBJ2-5, with 10 bases identical to TRBD2. With the DNA end fitting TRBJ2-7 better, the J assignment may be wrong. The CDR3 runs 16 residues. The V gene's germline CDR1 is SGHDN and CDR2 FVKESK. CDR3 in amino acids: CASSQAPSGRAYEQYF. CDR3 DNA: TGTGCCAGCAGCCAAGCCCCAAGCGGGAGGGCCTACGAGCAGTACTTC.

The genes are TRBV5-1 and TRBJ2-5; D may be TRBD1 (6 bases). The ends were cut back, 0 bases at V and 1 base at J, with 13 bases in the middle. CDR1 is SGHRS and CDR2 is YFSETQ in the germline V gene. The CDR3 has 16 residues. The CDR3 DNA follows: TGCGCCAGCAGCTTGGATTTAGGGGGACGCCAAGAGACCCAGTACTTC. This encodes CASSLDLGGRQETQYF.

The CDR3 loop reads CASSHSWMTGGDYGYTF. The CDR3 bases are TGCGCCAGCAGTCACTCTTGGATGACAGGGGGCGACTATGGCTACACCTTC. The chain combines TRBV4-3 with TRBJ1-2; 10 nucleotides line up with TRBD1. The V gene's germline CDR1 is LGHNA and CDR2 YSLEER. The CDR3 has 17 residues. Unmatched junction bases numbered 13, after V lost 6 bases and J lost 3 bases.

This chain uses TRBV3-1 with TRBJ2-7, with no clear D. The CDR3 runs 14 residues. Germline CDR1 is LGHDT and CDR2 is YNNKEL (reference sequence). V lost 1 base and J lost 12, with 19 bases in between. The CDR3 region is CASSQASIGEVRYF. The CDR3 DNA follows: TGTGCCAGCAGCCAAGCCTCGATAGGCGAAGTCAGGTACTTC.

This clonotype was seen a few times. This sequence joins TRBV7-9 and TRBJ2-3, with 14 nucleotides matching TRBD2. This CDR3 is built from 17 residues. The V gene's germline CDR1 is SEHNR and CDR2 FQNEAQ (reference sequence). V was pared by 3 bases and J by 1 base, with 3 bases of the junction left unmatched. The DNA for the CDR3 is TGTGCCAGCAGCTTGGGACTAGCGGGAGCTCGCACAGATACGCAGTATTTT. Its protein product is CASSLGLAGARTDTQYF.

The chain links TRBV6-5 to TRBJ2-5; TRBD2 matches 9 bases. The CDR3 has 16 residues. V trimming: 7 bases; J trimming: 5 bases; junction bases outside the gene matches: 14. Germline-derived CDR1 and CDR2 are MNHEY and SVGAGI. The CDR3 reads CASNARSGRPGETQYF. CDR3 DNA sequence: TGTGCCAGCAACGCAAGAAGCGGGAGGCCGGGTGAGACCCAGTACTTC.

This clonotype was observed a handful of times. The V and J genes are TRBV27 and TRBJ1-6; TRBD1 is a possible D gene (5 bases). The CDR3 loop spans 16 amino acids. Between the trimmed V and J ends, which lost 5 bases and 4 bases, there was a span of 15 bases. Germline lookup yields CDR1 MNHEY and CDR2 SMNVEV (reference sequence). CDR3 in DNA: TGTGCCAGCAGTCCCAGTCGGGGCGAATATAATTCACCCCTCCACTTT. This sequence encodes CASSPSRGEYNSPLHF.

The V gene is TRBV20-1, the J gene TRBJ1-5; D possibly corresponds to TRBD1 (5 bases). The CDR3 covers 12 residues. Per the germline V gene, CDR1 is DFQATT and CDR2 is SNEGSKA (reference sequence). CDR3: CEGPTSYQPQHF. The CDR3 DNA reads TGCGAGGGACCGACGAGTTATCAGCCCCAGCATTTT.

V usage is TRBV6-2 or TRBV6-3 and J usage is TRBJ1-4; D unresolved. Germline CDR1 reads MNHEY; CDR2 reads SVGEGT. The V end lost 6 bases, the J end lost 2 bases, and 13 bases lay between the germline ends. This CDR3 has 15 amino acids. CDR3 in DNA: TGTGCCAGCAGGGATTCGGAGTGGACTAATGAAAAACTGTTTTTT. This gives the protein CASRDSEWTNEKLFF.

V usage is TRBV28 and J usage is TRBJ2-5; 12 bases fit TRBD2. The CDR3 consists of 15 residues. The V and J ends lost 4 bases and 5 bases, in that order; junction bases with no gene match: 5. Germline CDR1 and CDR2: MDHEN and SYDVKM. The CDR3 is CASSSRLAGVETQYF. The CDR3 nucleotides are TGTGCCAGCAGTTCGCGACTAGCGGGAGTGGAGACCCAGTACTTC.

This clonotype was seen many times. The chain couples TRBV4-3 to TRBJ2-3; D may be TRBD1 (6 bases). Germline V gives CDR1 LGHNA, CDR2 YSLEER. The CDR3 runs 15 residues. The V gene lost 0 bases and the J gene lost 0 bases, with 7 bases spanning the gap. The DNA for the CDR3 is TGCGCCAGCAGCCAAGAGGGGGCTAGCACAGATACGCAGTATTTT. Its protein product is CASSQEGASTDTQYF.

This clonotype has a single count. This chain connects TRBV7-7 to TRBJ2-5; weak D call: TRBD2 (6 bases). V lost 2 bases and J 1 base, leaving 20 bases between the germline ends. The length of the CDR3 is 18 residues. Germline assignment: CDR1 SSHAT and CDR2 FNYEAQ (reference sequence). The CDR3 reads CASSLRLSGVPVQETQYF. The CDR3 DNA follows: TGTGCCAGCAGCTTAAGACTTTCGGGAGTACCCGTCCAAGAGACCCAGTACTTC.

J is TRBJ2-5 and V is TRBV7-2; TRBD1 agrees at 9 bases. The junction had 5 bases not matched to a gene; V was cut back by 4 bases and J by 2 bases. The CDR3 covers 15 residues. Germline assignment: CDR1 SGHTA and CDR2 FQGNSA. Here the CDR3 DNA reads TGTGCCAGCAGCTCGCGGGGACAGGGTCAAGAGACCCAGTACTTC. Amino acid sequence: CASSSRGQGQETQYF.

The chain couples TRBV7-2 to TRBJ2-3; 9 nucleotides align to TRBD2. The CDR3 has 16 residues. Looked up from germline, CDR1 is SGHTA and CDR2 is FQGNSA. With 1 base clipped from V and 5 bases from J, the junction kept 7 bases outside the gene matches. The CDR3 DNA reads TGTGCCAGCAGCTTAGGAGCGGGAGGCTTTGAAGATACGCAGTATTTT. The encoded protein is CASSLGAGGFEDTQYF.

This clonotype was observed a handful of times. The chain links TRBV5-1 to TRBJ2-5; unclear D gene. Germline CDR1 and CDR2: SGHRS and YFSETQ. The CDR3 runs 16 residues. V was pared by 1 base and J by 4 bases, with 17 bases between. Here the CDR3 DNA reads TGCGCCAGCAGCTTGATGGGCATCCAGGCCTCAGAGACCCAGTACTTC. Its protein product is CASSLMGIQASETQYF.

The chain links TRBV10-3 to TRBJ2-1; 9 nucleotides line up with TRBD2. J gave up 12 bases and V 7 bases, and 10 bases lay outside the gene matches. The CDR3 contains 13 residues. The germline CDR1 and CDR2 sequences are ENHRY and SYGVKD. This CDR3 reads CAIKAGGLDGQFF. CDR3 bases: TGTGCCATCAAGGCGGGAGGGCTGGATGGGCAGTTCTTC.

V is TRBV5-1 and J is TRBJ2-7; D might be TRBD1 (6 bases). V lost 3 bases, J lost 4 bases, and 11 bases lay in between. Germline V lookup: CDR1 SGHRS, CDR2 YFSETQ. The CDR3 totals 13 residues. The CDR3 loop is CASSWGTLYEQYF. In DNA form, the CDR3 reads TGCGCCAGCAGCTGGGGGACACTGTACGAGCAGTACTTC.

This clonotype occurred a few times. The V gene is TRBV13, the J gene TRBJ2-5; 8 nucleotides line up with TRBD1. The DNA end favors TRBJ2-7, so the J call may be wrong. CDR1 is PRHDT and CDR2 is FYEKMQ in the germline V gene (reference sequence). This CDR3 is 15 amino acids long. CDR3 in DNA: TGTGCCAGCAGCCCCTCCGGACAGGGAGGTGACGAGCAGTACTTC. This translates into CASSPSGQGGDEQYF.

This chain uses TRBV7-9 with TRBJ2-5, with 8 bases lining up with TRBD1. CDR3 length: 15 residues. The V gene's germline CDR1 is SEHNR and CDR2 FQNEAQ (reference sequence). V was pared by 7 bases and J by 11 bases, with 18 bases of the junction left unmatched. The CDR3 spells CASTFSGGAYNEQYF. In nucleotides, the CDR3 is TGTGCCAGCACCTTCTCAGGGGGCGCCTACAATGAGCAGTACTTC.

Only a few counts were recorded for this clonotype. This chain uses TRBV28 with TRBJ2-7, with a possible D match to TRBD2 (5 bases). The ends were cut back, 4 bases at V and 1 base at J, with 8 bases in the middle. This CDR3 spans 13 amino acids. Germline CDR1 MDHEN, CDR2 SYDVKM. The chain's CDR3 is CASSYEGSYEQYF. The CDR3, as DNA: TGTGCCAGCAGTTACGAGGGTTCCTACGAGCAGTACTTC. The full variable domain, rest sourced from reference TRBV28 and TRBJ2-7, is DVKVTQSSRYLVKRTGEKVFLECVQDMDHENMFWYRQDPGLGLRLIYFSYDVKMKEKGDIPEGYSVSREKKERFSLILESASTNQTSMYLCASSYEGSYEQYFGPGTRLTVT.

Many counts were recorded for this clonotype. CDR3 protein: CASREGAGEVYEQYF. As DNA, the CDR3 is TGTGCCAGCAGAGAAGGAGCGGGAGAGGTTTACGAGCAGTACTTC. V gene TRBV3-1 combines with J gene TRBJ2-7; 8 bases agree with TRBD2. The germline V gene has CDR1 LGHDT and CDR2 YNNKEL (reference sequence). With 6 bases clipped from V and 4 bases from J, the junction kept 11 bases outside the gene matches. The CDR3 loop spans 15 amino acids.